These 8 T cell receptor beta chains came from one sample sequenced in a study of long-term antiretroviral therapy in people with HIV. Samples were assayed with immunoSEQ v3.0 at survey level. Clones were read by immunoSEQ multiplex PCR, and TCRdb kept only the in-frame ones, dropping some. This sample yields about 16,000 clones, of which nearly 80% are seen a single time; roughly 13% belongs to the top ten. Material: unsorted PBMCs, obtained about 3.1 years after starting antiretroviral therapy. All receptors come from a woman between 40 and 50 years old with HIV.

CDR3 DNA: TGTGCCAGCAGCTATGACAGGGGAAGGACTGAAGCTTTCTTT. Its translation is CASSYDRGRTEAFF. The chain combines TRBV6-5 with TRBJ1-1; 8 bases line up with TRBD1. Looked up from germline, CDR1 is MNHEY and CDR2 is SVGAGI. V dropped 6 bases and J dropped 5; count of bases not matched to a gene: 8. CDR3 length equals 14 residues.

This clone was observed a few times. The V call is TRBV29-1, the J call TRBJ1-2, with 9 bases matching TRBD1. This CDR3 spans 12 amino acids. CDR1 and CDR2 (germline): SQVTM, ANQGSEA. V dropped 8 bases and J dropped 6; count of bases not matched to a gene: 7. The CDR3 bases are TGCAGCATGAGACAGGGGGAGGATGGCTACACCTTC. As protein: CSMRQGEDGYTF.

J is TRBJ2-7 and V is TRBV18; D remains unclear. The CDR3 runs to 12 residues. V lost 3 bases, J lost 4 bases, and 7 bases lay in between. Germline CDR1 is KGHSH and CDR2 is LQKENI. The CDR3 DNA reads as TGTGCCAGCTCACCCGACGGTTACGAGCAGTACTTC. Amino acid sequence: CASSPDGYEQYF.

The chain uses TRBV5-1 and TRBJ1-4; no firm D call. V lost 0 bases, J lost 2 bases, and 8 bases lay in between. The CDR3 consists of 15 residues. Germline V gene sequence: CDR1 SGHRS, CDR2 YFSETQ. CDR3 loop: CASSLAGNTNEKLFF. The CDR3 DNA is TGCGCCAGCAGCTTGGCAGGAAATACTAATGAAAAACTGTTTTTT.

This clone appeared a few times. This chain uses TRBV2 with TRBJ1-5, with D maybe TRBD1 (5 bases). V lost 8 bases and J 5 bases, leaving 13 bases between the germline ends. The CDR3 length is 13 residues. Germline CDR1 is SNHLY and CDR2 is FYNNEI. The CDR3 region has the DNA TGTGCCAGCGGTAAGGGACCCTATCAGCCCCAGCATTTT. This gives the protein CASGKGPYQPQHF.

This chain links TRBV7-2 with TRBJ1-1; 12 positions agree with TRBD1. The germline CDR1 and CDR2 sequences are SGHTA and FQGNSA. The CDR3 loop spans 14 amino acids. Trimming removed 3 bases from V and 6 bases from J; junction bases left unmatched: 2. The chain's CDR3 is CASSLGTGGSEAFF. The CDR3 coding sequence is TGTGCCAGCAGCTTGGGGACAGGGGGCTCTGAAGCTTTCTTT.

The V call is TRBV27, the J call TRBJ2-7; a weak D match, TRBD1 (5 bases). The ends were cut back, 2 bases at V and 3 bases at J, with 11 bases in the middle. Germline V lookup: CDR1 MNHEY, CDR2 SMNVEV (reference sequence). The CDR3 covers 14 residues. In DNA, the CDR3 is TGTGCCAGCAGTTTAATTAGGCAGGGCTACGAGCAGTACTTC. Its translation is CASSLIRQGYEQYF.

The chain has TRBV5-4 and TRBJ2-1, with D unclear. Germline V gene sequence: CDR1 SGHNT, CDR2 YYREEE (reference sequence). Trimming pared 4 bases from V and 7 bases from J, leaving 24 bases between. The CDR3 contains 17 residues. Here the CDR3 reads CASSPSNTRLLGNEQFF. Written as DNA, the CDR3 is TGTGCCAGCAGCCCTTCTAACACACGCTTATTGGGAAATGAGCAGTTCTTC. Variable domain in full (rest from reference TRBV5-4 and TRBJ2-1): ETGVTQSPTHLIKTRGQQVTLRCSSQSGHNTVSWYQQALGQGPQFIFQYYREEENGRGNFPPRFSGLQFPNYSSELNVNALELDDSALYLCASSPSNTRLLGNEQFFGPGTRLTVL.